A single sample gave rise to the 22 T cell receptor beta chains below, sequenced in a study of tumor-infiltrating lymphocytes in localized non-small cell lung cancer. Data came from immunoSEQ multiplex PCR; TCRdb stores just in-frame clones and leaves some out. The sample includes fewer than 20,000 clones, approximately 62% of them seen just once. Source material: lung tumor tissue. Receptor source: a human donor with non-small cell lung cancer.

This clone has just a few counts. V and J are TRBV5-4 and TRBJ2-7; no clear D. V was clipped by 0 bases and J by 5 bases, with 15 bases between them. This CDR3 comprises 15 residues. Germline loops: CDR1 SGHNT, CDR2 YYREEE (reference sequence). CDR3 sequence reads: CASSLDAVRRHEQYF. The CDR3, as DNA: TGTGCCAGCAGCTTGGATGCGGTGCGACGCCACGAGCAGTACTTC. The full variable domain, its missing parts supplied by reference TRBV5-4 and TRBJ2-7, is ETGVTQSPTHLIKTRGQQVTLRCSSQSGHNTVSWYQQALGQGPQFIFQYYREEENGRGNFPPRFSGLQFPNYSSELNVNALELDDSALYLCASSLDAVRRHEQYFGPGTRLTVT.

The V gene is TRBV6-6, the J gene TRBJ1-5, with TRBD1 identical over 8 bases. In germline, CDR1 is MNHNY, CDR2 SVGAGI (reference sequence). V was pared by 3 bases and J by 3 bases, with 7 bases of the junction left unmatched. This CDR3 is 16 amino acids long. CDR3 sequence: CASSYSRQGANQPQHF. The CDR3 DNA reads as TGTGCCAGCAGTTATTCCCGGCAGGGGGCCAATCAGCCCCAGCATTTT.

V is TRBV7-6 and J is TRBJ2-5; 11 bases match TRBD2. CDR1 and CDR2 from the germline V gene are SGHVS and FNYEAQ. CDR3 size: 14 residues. Losses at the gene ends were 5 bases for V and 4 bases for J; bases not matched to a gene: 3. The chain's CDR3 is CASSLTSGTETQYF. The CDR3 coding sequence is TGTGCCAGCAGCCTGACTAGCGGGACAGAGACCCAGTACTTC. Looking up the rest from reference TRBV7-6 and TRBJ2-5 gives the full variable domain: GAGVSQSPRYKVTKRGQDVALRCDPISGHVSLYWYRQALGQGPEFLTYFNYEAQQDKSGLPNDRFSAERPEGSISTLTIQRTEQRDSAMYRCASSLTSGTETQYFGPGTRLLVL.

The CDR3 loop reads CASSYHTDGAPYGYTF. CDR3 nucleotide sequence: TGTGCCAGCAGCTACCATACCGACGGGGCGCCCTATGGCTACACCTTC. The gene calls are TRBV27 and TRBJ1-2; D might be TRBD1 (5 bases). Germline V gene sequence: CDR1 MNHEY, CDR2 SMNVEV (reference sequence). The V end was cut by 6 bases, the J end by 4 bases, with 21 bases between. CDR3 length: 16 residues.

This chain connects TRBV6-5 to TRBJ1-1; D unclear. The V end was cut by 0 bases, the J end by 1 base, with 3 bases between. CDR1 and CDR2 from the germline V gene are MNHEY and SVGAGI. This CDR3 is built from 13 residues. CDR3 bases: TGTGCCAGCAGTTACTCAGAGAACACTGAAGCTTTCTTT. Translation: CASSYSENTEAFF.

This chain joins TRBV5-6 and TRBJ1-1; D is ambiguous. The CDR3 is made up of 13 amino acids. The germline V gene encodes CDR1 SGHDT and CDR2 YYEEEE. The V and J ends lost 3 bases and 0 bases respectively, with 6 bases between them. The CDR3 region has the DNA TGTGCCAGCAGCTCTTGGTTGAACACTGAAGCTTTCTTT. Its translation is CASSSWLNTEAFF.

The chain has TRBV5-6 and TRBJ1-5; perhaps TRBD1 as D (6 bases). Trimming removed 0 bases at V and 6 bases at J, with 10 bases between. This CDR3 is 14 amino acids long. CDR1 is SGHDT, CDR2 YYEEEE, per germline. The CDR3 loop is CASSLAQGSQPQHF. Here the CDR3 DNA reads TGTGCCAGCAGCTTGGCGCAGGGGAGTCAGCCCCAGCATTTT.

This chain uses TRBV7-2 with TRBJ2-7; D call uncertain. CDR1 is SGHTA, CDR2 FQGNSA, per germline. CDR3 length equals 15 residues. Trimming shortened V by 3 bases and J by 6 bases, and 18 bases separated the two germline ends. The CDR3 sequence: CASSFQPNQNAEQYF. The CDR3 DNA follows: TGTGCCAGCAGCTTTCAGCCCAACCAAAACGCCGAGCAGTACTTC.

The V call is TRBV5-1, the J call TRBJ1-3, with D hard to call. The CDR3 consists of 16 residues. V was cut by 2 bases and J by 0 bases, with 12 bases left in between. Looked up from germline, CDR1 is SGHRS and CDR2 is YFSETQ. The CDR3, as DNA: TGCGCCAGCAGCTTTGGGCCCCTGGACTCTGGAAACACCATATATTTT. Its translation: CASSFGPLDSGNTIYF.

The rearrangement links TRBV11-3 to TRBJ2-7; tentative D call: TRBD2 (5 bases). The CDR3 extends over 14 amino acids. Trimming left V 1 base short and J 3 bases short, with 10 bases between. The germline V gene encodes CDR1 SGHNT and CDR2 YENEEA. This chain's CDR3 is CASSLVEDRYEQYF. For the CDR3, the DNA is TGTGCCAGCAGCTTAGTGGAGGACCGCTACGAGCAGTACTTC. The whole variable domain, filled in from reference TRBV11-3 and TRBJ2-7, reads EAGVVQSPRYKIIEKKQPVAFWCNPISGHNTLYWYLQNLGQGPELLIRYENEEAVDDSQLPKDRFSAERLKGVDSTLKIQPAELGDSAVYLCASSLVEDRYEQYFGPGTRLTVT.

The chain combines TRBV5-1 with TRBJ2-3, with 10 bases identical to TRBD2. The J segment lost 5 bases and the V segment lost 0 bases, leaving 12 bases of the junction unmatched. Germline CDR1 SGHRS, CDR2 YFSETQ. This CDR3 contains 18 residues. CDR3 nucleotides: TGCGCCAGCAGCTTGGACCCGGGGAGCGGGAGGGCCCTAGATACGCAGTATTTT. This codes for CASSLDPGSGRALDTQYF.

By sample fraction, this clone is medium-sized (0.01 to 0.1%). The rearrangement joins TRBV5-7 to TRBJ1-2; no clear D. TRBV5-7 has ORF status, its function being uncertain. The V gene lost 2 bases and the J gene lost 0 bases, with 20 bases spanning the gap. The CDR3 runs to 18 residues. CDR3 DNA sequence: TGTGCCAGCAGCTTCAGGATGACACGCCCCGGCCCTAACTATGGCTACACCTTC. Protein product: CASSFRMTRPGPNYGYTF.

CDR3 loop: CASSPGENTLYEQYF. In DNA, the CDR3 is TGTGCCAGCTCACCGGGGGAGAACACACTCTACGAGCAGTACTTC. The V call is TRBV18, the J call TRBJ2-7; D might be TRBD1 or TRBD2, each matching 5 bases. The CDR3 has 15 amino acids. The V gene lost 3 bases and the J gene lost 3 bases, with 15 bases spanning the gap. Germline-derived CDR1 and CDR2 are KGHSH and LQKENI.

The chain couples TRBV18 to TRBJ2-5; D is unresolved. Trimming shortened V by 6 bases and J by 0 bases, and 14 bases separated the two germline ends. There are 15 residues in the CDR3. CDR1 and CDR2 (germline): KGHSH, LQKENI. CDR3: CASSPPNGDQETQYF. CDR3 DNA: TGTGCCAGCTCCCCCCCCAATGGGGACCAAGAGACCCAGTACTTC.

This clone appeared a single time. This chain uses TRBV10-1 with TRBJ1-3; D is uncertain. Trimming shortened V by 10 bases and J by 1 base, and 5 bases separated the two germline ends. Germline assignment: CDR1 WNHNN and CDR2 SYGVQD (reference sequence). The CDR3 has 11 residues. The CDR3 DNA sequence: TGCGCCACCAGGTCTGGAAACACCATATATTTT. This translates into CATRSGNTIYF.

The chain uses TRBV11-2 and TRBJ1-4; D ambiguous. CDR1 and CDR2 from the germline V gene are SGHAT and FQNNGV. Trimming took 5 bases from V and 14 from J, leaving 15 bases between them. CDR3 length: 12 amino acids. The CDR3 bases are TGTGCCAGCAGCAACCCCTCGCCGCACCTGTTTTTT. This gives the protein CASSNPSPHLFF.

This rearrangement joins TRBV5-4 to TRBJ2-5; D could derive from TRBD1 or TRBD2 (6 bases each). In germline, CDR1 is SGHNT, CDR2 YYREEE (reference sequence). The CDR3 loop spans 15 amino acids. V lost 4 bases to trimming and J lost 5 bases, with 18 bases between them. The CDR3 spells CASSPDLVGGETQYF. CDR3 DNA sequence: TGTGCCAGCAGCCCCGACCTGGTAGGGGGGGAGACCCAGTACTTC.

The chain has TRBV19 and TRBJ2-2; TRBD1 aligns across 8 bases. V was pared by 1 base and J by 6 bases, with 16 bases of the junction left unmatched. The CDR3 sequence is 19 residues long. CDR1 is LNHDA and CDR2 is SQIVND in the germline V gene (reference sequence). The CDR3 DNA reads TGTGCCAGTAGTATAGTTAGGACAGGGTTTAACCCGGGGCCCGGGGAGCTGTTTTTT. This translates into CASSIVRTGFNPGPGELFF.

V and J are TRBV9 and TRBJ2-7, with a tentative D call TRBD2 (6 bases). CDR1 and CDR2 (germline): SGDLS, YYNGEE. CDR3 size: 16 residues. Trimming shortened V by 0 bases and J by 2 bases, and 15 bases separated the two germline ends. CDR3 DNA: TGTGCCAGCAGCGTAGCTCTGGTAGCGGACGCCTACGAGCAGTACTTC. Protein sequence: CASSVALVADAYEQYF.

The rearrangement joins TRBV7-9 to TRBJ1-2, with 7 bases aligning to TRBD1. The CDR3 has 16 amino acids. V lost 1 base and J lost 8; bases outside the gene matches: 13. Germline V gene sequence: CDR1 SEHNR, CDR2 FQNEAQ (reference sequence). The CDR3 bases are TGTGCCAGCAGCTTAGGGGGAAGACAGGGAATTTCGGGCTACACCTTC. Protein product: CASSLGGRQGISGYTF.

This clone has only a few counts. J is TRBJ1-1 and V is TRBV6-5; a possible D gene is TRBD1 (5 bases). Germline-derived CDR1 and CDR2 are MNHEY and SVGAGI. Trimming shortened V by 4 bases and J by 5 bases, and 14 bases separated the two germline ends. The CDR3 runs 14 residues. The CDR3 DNA reads TGTGCCAGCAGTTGGAATAATCAGGGTACTGAAGCTTTCTTT. It codes for CASSWNNQGTEAFF.

This clone occurred a few times. The rearrangement joins TRBV2 to TRBJ1-5; D gene ambiguous. The length of the CDR3 is 14 residues. Germline values: CDR1 SNHLY, CDR2 FYNNEI. Trimming took off 6 bases at V and 2 bases at J, with 11 bases between the two ends. CDR3 loop: CASSLDGGNQPQHF. DNA for the CDR3: TGTGCCAGCAGCCTAGACGGGGGCAATCAGCCCCAGCATTTT.